What follows are 5 T cell receptor beta chains derived from one specimen sequenced in a study of blood T cells in healthy people across ages. Combining a sample-barcoded 5' primer with a J-beta primer mix, a second PCR ran for roughly 7 to 11 cycles. MiXCR was run by TCRdb on the 5' RACE reads, yielding one entry per CDR3 protein. The sample has approximately 1.5 million distinct CDR3 sequences, around 40% seen once; the top ten hold over 3.5%. What was sequenced was blood. These receptors all stem from a woman between 18 and 30 years old in good health.

This clonotype was observed a single time. The rearrangement links TRBV4-2 to TRBJ2-2; D call uncertain. V was clipped by 4 bases and J by 4 bases, with 10 bases between them. Germline CDR1 LGHNA, CDR2 YNFKEQ. The CDR3 runs to 14 residues. The CDR3 DNA sequence: TGTGCCAGCAGCCCCACGCTCCCCACCGGGGAGCTGTTTTTT. Encoded protein: CASSPTLPTGELFF.

This chain links TRBV30 with TRBJ1-4; D is undetermined. This CDR3 region has 13 residues. Germline lookup yields CDR1 GTSNPN and CDR2 SVGIG (reference sequence). Trimming removed 6 bases from V and 6 bases from J, with 14 bases in between. The CDR3 DNA is TGTGCCTGCCCCGACATTGGCGATGAAAAACTGTTTTTT. It codes for CACPDIGDEKLFF.

The chain is built from TRBV7-6 and TRBJ1-3, with D possibly TRBD1 on 5 matching bases. V was pared by 1 base and J by 0 bases, with 10 bases between. Germline V gene data show CDR1 as SGHVS and CDR2 as FNYEAQ. This CDR3 has 16 amino acids. This chain's CDR3 is CASSLGVRASGNTIYF. Written as DNA, the CDR3 is TGTGCCAGCAGCTTAGGGGTCAGGGCCTCTGGAAACACCATATATTTT.

V gene TRBV6-5 combines with J gene TRBJ2-1; TRBD2 matches 11 bases. CDR1 and CDR2 (germline): MNHEY, SVGAGI. The CDR3 is 16 residues long. J lost 4 bases, V lost 0 bases, and 2 bases had no gene match. The DNA for the CDR3 is TGTGCCAGCAGTTACTCGACTAGCGGGGCTTACAATGAGCAGTTCTTC. Residues: CASSYSTSGAYNEQFF.

This chain uses TRBV6-5 with TRBJ2-1, with TRBD1 matching 7 bases. The trim removed 9 bases at V and 4 bases at J, leaving 6 bases unmatched. The CDR3 totals 13 residues. Germline assignment: CDR1 MNHEY and CDR2 SVGAGI. The CDR3 DNA sequence: TGTGCCAGTGACAGGGACAGATACAATGAGCAGTTCTTC. It codes for CASDRDRYNEQFF.